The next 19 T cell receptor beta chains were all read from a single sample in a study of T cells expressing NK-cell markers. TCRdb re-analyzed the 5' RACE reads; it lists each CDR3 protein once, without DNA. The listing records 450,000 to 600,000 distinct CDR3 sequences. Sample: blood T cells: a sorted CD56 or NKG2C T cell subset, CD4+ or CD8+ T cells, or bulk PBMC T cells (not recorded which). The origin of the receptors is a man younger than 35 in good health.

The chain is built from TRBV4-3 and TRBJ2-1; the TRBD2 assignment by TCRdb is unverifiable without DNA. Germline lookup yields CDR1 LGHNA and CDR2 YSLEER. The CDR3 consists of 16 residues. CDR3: CASSQESGLTGNEQFF.

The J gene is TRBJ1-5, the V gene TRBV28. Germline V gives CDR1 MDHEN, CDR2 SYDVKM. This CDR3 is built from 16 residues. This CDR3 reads CASSSGSVYSNQPQHF.

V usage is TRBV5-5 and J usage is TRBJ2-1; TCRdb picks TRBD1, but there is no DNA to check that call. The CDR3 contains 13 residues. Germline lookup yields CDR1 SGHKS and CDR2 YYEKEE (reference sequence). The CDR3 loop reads CASSLLPGDEQFF.

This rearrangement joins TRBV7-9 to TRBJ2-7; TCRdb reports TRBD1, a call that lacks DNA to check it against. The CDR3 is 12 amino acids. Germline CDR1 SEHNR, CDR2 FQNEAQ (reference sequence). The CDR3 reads CASSLYGGVQYF.

This CDR3 is CASSLNSAVVYEQYF. This rearrangement joins TRBV7-2 to TRBJ2-7; TCRdb gives TRBD1 as the D gene, but with no DNA this cannot be confirmed. The length of the CDR3 is 15 residues. Germline lookup yields CDR1 SGHTA and CDR2 FQGNSA.

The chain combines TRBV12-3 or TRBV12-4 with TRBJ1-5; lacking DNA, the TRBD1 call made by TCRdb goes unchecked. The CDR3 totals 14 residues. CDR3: CASSMDRENQPQHF.

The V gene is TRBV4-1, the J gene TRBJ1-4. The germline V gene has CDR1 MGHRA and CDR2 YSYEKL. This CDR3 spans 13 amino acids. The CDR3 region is CASSQDPQRKLFF.

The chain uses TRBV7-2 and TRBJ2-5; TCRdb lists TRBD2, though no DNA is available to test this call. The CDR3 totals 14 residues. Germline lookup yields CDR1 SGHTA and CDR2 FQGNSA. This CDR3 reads CASIPTSGQETQYF.

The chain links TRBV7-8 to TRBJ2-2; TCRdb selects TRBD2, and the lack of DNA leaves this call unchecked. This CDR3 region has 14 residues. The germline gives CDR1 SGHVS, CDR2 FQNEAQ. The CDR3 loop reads CASSLGRHTGELFF. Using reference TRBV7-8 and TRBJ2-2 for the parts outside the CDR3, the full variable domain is GAGVSQSPRYKVAKRGQDVALRCDPISGHVSLFWYQQALGQGPEFLTYFQNEAQLDKSGLPSDRFFAERPEGSVSTLKIQRTQQEDSAVYLCASSLGRHTGELFFGEGSRLTVL.

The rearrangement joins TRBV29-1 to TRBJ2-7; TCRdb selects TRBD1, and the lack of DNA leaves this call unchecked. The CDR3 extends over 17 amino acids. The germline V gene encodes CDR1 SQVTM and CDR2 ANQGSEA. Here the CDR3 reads CSARKRGGEREAYEQYF.

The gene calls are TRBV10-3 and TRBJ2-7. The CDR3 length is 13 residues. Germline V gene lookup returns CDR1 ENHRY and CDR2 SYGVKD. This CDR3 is CAISGRGSYEQYF.

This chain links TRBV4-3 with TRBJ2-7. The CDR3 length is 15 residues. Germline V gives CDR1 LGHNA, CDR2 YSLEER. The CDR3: CASSQDDIVSSEQYF.

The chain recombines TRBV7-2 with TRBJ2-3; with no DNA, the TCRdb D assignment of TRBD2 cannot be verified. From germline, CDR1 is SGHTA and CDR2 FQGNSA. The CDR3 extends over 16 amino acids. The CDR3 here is CASSPQIAASTDTQYF.

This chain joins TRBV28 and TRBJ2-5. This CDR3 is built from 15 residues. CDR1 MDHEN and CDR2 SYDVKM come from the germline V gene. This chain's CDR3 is CASRRIPITQETQYF. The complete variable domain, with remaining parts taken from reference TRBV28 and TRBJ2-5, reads DVKVTQSSRYLVKRTGEKVFLECVQDMDHENMFWYRQDPGLGLRLIYFSYDVKMKEKGDIPEGYSVSREKKERFSLILESASTNQTSMYLCASRRIPITQETQYFGPGTRLLVL.

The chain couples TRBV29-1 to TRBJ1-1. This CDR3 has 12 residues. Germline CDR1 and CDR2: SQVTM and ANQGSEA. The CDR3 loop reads CSAVDRNTEAFF.

The CDR3 here is CASSSELYQAQYF. This chain connects TRBV7-9 to TRBJ2-5. CDR3 length equals 13 residues. Germline-derived CDR1 and CDR2 are SEHNR and FQNEAQ (reference sequence).

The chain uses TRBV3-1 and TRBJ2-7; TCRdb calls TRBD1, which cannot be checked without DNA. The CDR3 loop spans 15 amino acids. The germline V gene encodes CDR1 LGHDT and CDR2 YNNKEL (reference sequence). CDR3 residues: CASSQNYGQAYEQYF.

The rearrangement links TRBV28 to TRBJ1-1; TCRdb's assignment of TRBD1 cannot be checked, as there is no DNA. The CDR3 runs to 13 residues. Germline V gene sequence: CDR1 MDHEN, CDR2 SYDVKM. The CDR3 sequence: CASSSPDGSEAFF.

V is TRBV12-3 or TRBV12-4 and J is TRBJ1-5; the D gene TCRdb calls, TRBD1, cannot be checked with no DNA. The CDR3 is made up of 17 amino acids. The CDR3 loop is CASSTYAPGQPYQPQHF.